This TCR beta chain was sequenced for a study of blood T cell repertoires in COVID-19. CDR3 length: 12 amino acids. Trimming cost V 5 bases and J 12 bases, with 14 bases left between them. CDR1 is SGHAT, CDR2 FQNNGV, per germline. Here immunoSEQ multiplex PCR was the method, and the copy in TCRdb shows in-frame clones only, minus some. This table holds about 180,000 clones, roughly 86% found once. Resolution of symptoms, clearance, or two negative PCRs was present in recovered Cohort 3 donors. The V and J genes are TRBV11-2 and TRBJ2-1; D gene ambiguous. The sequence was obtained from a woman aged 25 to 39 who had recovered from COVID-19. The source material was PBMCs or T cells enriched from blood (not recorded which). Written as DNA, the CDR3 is TGTGCCAGCAGCCCTCTAGTGACGGGGCAGTTCTTC. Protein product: CASSPLVTGQFF.